This TCR beta chain was recovered during a study of cytomegalovirus exposure and HLA in healthy donors. Amplification used 60 Vbeta primers and 13 Jbeta primers. Sequenced by immunoSEQ multiplex PCR; TCRdb stores in-frame clones only, minus some. The top ten hold 7% of the sample, which has over 150,000 clones, more than 80% seen once. The CDR3 loop spans 15 amino acids. CDR1 is SGHTA and CDR2 is FQGNSA in the germline V gene. The junction had 8 bases not matched to a gene; V was cut back by 5 bases and J by 4 bases. The clonotype comes from a woman aged 25 to 39 in good health and CMV-seropositive. The chain links TRBV7-2 to TRBJ2-3, with TRBD1 identical over 8 bases. Sample: PBMCs. Here the CDR3 reads CASSLGLTGADTQYF. CDR3 nucleotide sequence: TGTGCCAGCAGCCTAGGACTGACAGGGGCAGATACGCAGTATTTT.